This T cell receptor (beta chain) emerged from a study of blood T cell repertoires in COVID-19. Study-level information: The United States, Italy and Spain were the sources of the acute and convalescent COVID-19 samples. The analysed material was cDNA or gDNA that came from T cells, B-cell-depleted T cells, or PBMCs.

This clone was recorded many times. Authors' processing steps: Nucleated cell number was recorded as an estimate derived from reference gene primer amplification. The table came from immunoSEQ multiplex PCR; TCRdb's copy has only in-frame clones and leaves some out. That table furnishes V, J and clone size, whereas the DNA furnished D and trimming. The sample includes around 88,000 clones, roughly 80% of them seen just once. Germline assignment: CDR1 SGHTS and CDR2 YDEGEE. CDR3 size: 13 residues. Trimming removed 5 bases at V and 6 bases at J, with 14 bases between. This receptor was obtained from a man aged 60-69 years with acute or convalescent COVID-19. The sample comprised peripheral blood. V usage is TRBV5-8 and J usage is TRBJ1-2; a possible D gene is TRBD1 (6 bases). The chain's CDR3 is CASRHRTAHGYTF. The CDR3 bases are TGTGCCAGCAGACATCGGACAGCCCATGGCTACACCTTC. The whole variable domain, filled in from reference TRBV5-8 and TRBJ1-2, reads EAGVTQSPTHLIKTRGQQATLRCSPISGHTSVYWYQQALGLGLQFLLWYDEGEERNRGNFPPRFSGRQFPNYSSELNVNALELEDSALYLCASRHRTAHGYTFGSGTRLTVV.